This T cell receptor beta chain is from a study of OX40 agonist ivuxolimab in advanced cancers. Study-level information: Prior therapy, whether anti-PD-1, anti-PD-L1 or anti-CTLA-4, was allowed, and 35% to 40% had some.

CDR1 is GTSNPN and CDR2 is SVGIG in the germline V gene (reference sequence). V dropped 3 bases and J dropped 6; count of bases not matched to a gene: 14. The length of the CDR3 is 16 residues. Sequenced by immunoSEQ multiplex PCR; TCRdb stores in-frame clones only, minus some. The sample has tens of thousands of clones, roughly 85% seen once. This receptor was identified in an adult with an advanced solid tumor such as melanoma, head and neck, liver or kidney cancer. The V call is TRBV30, the J call TRBJ2-7; 10 nucleotides align to TRBD1. Sequences were derived from CD4+ or CD8+ T cells sorted from blood, sampled in a trial of the OX40 agonist ivuxolimab. The CDR3 sequence is CAWRGLGGTGDFEQYF. CDR3 DNA sequence: TGTGCCTGGAGGGGACTTGGCGGGACAGGGGACTTCGAGCAGTACTTC.